This TCR beta chain derives from a study of blood T cells in healthy people across ages. It was with a sample-barcoded 5' primer and a J-beta primer mix that a second PCR of roughly 7 to 12 cycles was run. A template-switch adaptor that had 12 random nucleotides put a tag on each cDNA molecule. TCRdb reprocessed the 5' RACE reads with MiXCR, giving one entry per CDR3 protein. The sample lists some 940,000 distinct CDR3 sequences, about 28% seen once, with more than 8.5% in the top ten. The sample holds a few counts of this clonotype. As yet, its antigen is unknown. General study results and limits: Estimates drawn from one million T cells were deemed to understate diversity. Among T cells, TCR beta diversity per million cells dropped roughly linearly as age rose.

This CDR3 is built from 13 residues. Trimming removed 4 bases at V and 9 bases at J, with 16 bases between. Germline CDR1 and CDR2: DFQATT and SNEGSKA (reference sequence). The data were also submitted as part of a second study, on T cells of mothers and their children. This second report adds: Six or seven children, together with their three healthy Caucasian mothers, made up the donors.

The clonotype originates from a woman aged 40 to 49 in good health. V and J are TRBV20-1 and TRBJ1-3; D perhaps matches TRBD1 (5 bases). The sequencing input was blood. The CDR3 sequence: CSANPGRPRTIYF. The DNA of the CDR3 is TGCAGTGCTAACCCGGGACGCCCGCGCACCATATATTTT.